Listed below are T cell receptor beta chains from one sample, sequenced in a study of identical twins. TCRdb processed the 5' RACE reads anew with MiXCR; each CDR3 protein has one entry. Here the sample spans a few hundred thousand distinct CDR3 sequences, 9% to 15% being singletons. The data also belong to a second study, concerning yellow fever vaccine responses in identical twins.

The sample was CD8+ T cells sorted from blood. The origin of the receptors is a woman between 18 and 30 years old in good health. CDR3s include the opening cysteine and the closing phenylalanine or tryptophan. D genes are given only for firm matches. Size is stated for part of the rows, as once, few or many counts, or as a class when the clone is expanded.

-	TRBV5-5	14	TRBJ2-1	few	TGTGCCAGCAGCTTACACGGGACACAGAATGAGCAGTTCTTC	CASSLHGTQNEQFF
-	TRBV2	12	TRBJ2-2	-	TGTGCCAGCAGACAGGACCCCGGGGAGCTGTTTTTT	CASRQDPGELFF
-	TRBV2	14	TRBJ2-5	-	TGTGCCAGCAGCGCCCGAGGGCCCCAAGAGACCCAGTACTTC	CASSARGPQETQYF
-	TRBV11-1	16	TRBJ2-3	-	TGTGCCAGCAGCCCAACTCGGGCTAACCCGAGGGATACGCAGTATTTT	CASSPTRANPRDTQYF
TRBD2	TRBV7-9	15	TRBJ2-1	-	TGTGCCAGCAGCTCTACTAGCGGGGGGTCCAATGAGCAGTTCTTC	CASSSTSGGSNEQFF
-	TRBV4-2	15	TRBJ1-1	few	TGTGCCAGCAGCGCCCGACACTGGGTGAACACTGAAGCTTTCTTT	CASSARHWVNTEAFF
-	TRBV6-5	12	TRBJ2-7	many	TGTGCCAGCAGTTCTAACAACTACGAGCAGTACTTC	CASSSNNYEQYF
-	TRBV10-3	16	TRBJ2-1	-	TGTGCCATCAGTGAGTCCCCTTATACCCCCCGCAATGAGCAGTTCTTC	CAISESPYTPRNEQFF
-	TRBV13	15	TRBJ2-7	few	TGTGCCAGCAGCCCAGGGGTGGATGGCTCCTACGAGCAGTACTTC	CASSPGVDGSYEQYF
-	TRBV20-1	14	TRBJ2-5	few	TGCAGTGCTAGTCTGGGCTTGGGCCAAGAGACCCAGTACTTC	CSASLGLGQETQYF
TRBD2	TRBV7-2	15	TRBJ2-7	-	TGTGCCAGCAGCTTAAGCGGGAGGGGCTCCTACGAGCAGTACTTC	CASSLSGRGSYEQYF
-	TRBV11-2	16	TRBJ2-6	-	TGTGCCAGCAGCACGTACCCGGAGGCTGGGGCCAACGTCCTGACTTTC	CASSTYPEAGANVLTF
-	TRBV3-1	14	TRBJ2-3	few	TGTGCCAGCAGATCAGGGTTTCCCACAGATACGCAGTATTTT	CASRSGFPTDTQYF
-	TRBV20-1	14	TRBJ2-7	few	TGCAGTGCTTGCCCCGGGACAAAGCACTACGAGCAGTACTTC	CSACPGTKHYEQYF
-	TRBV21-1	13	TRBJ2-1	many	TGTGCCAGCAGCCCTAAGGGAGGTAATGAGCAGTTCTTC	CASSPKGGNEQFF
TRBD1	TRBV3-1	14	TRBJ2-7	few	TGTGCCAGCAGCGTTGGGACAGTACACTACGAGCAGTACTTC	CASSVGTVHYEQYF
-	TRBV7-8	14	TRBJ2-3	few	TGTGCCAGCAGCTTAATGGGGGCTTTGGGTACGCAGTATTTT	CASSLMGALGTQYF
TRBD2	TRBV29-1	13	TRBJ2-1	many	TGCAGCGTTGATGGCGGGGGCTACAATGAGCAGTTCTTC	CSVDGGGYNEQFF
TRBD2	TRBV7-9	15	TRBJ2-1	-	TGTGCCAGCAGCTCCAGCGGGAGGACTGTTGATGAGCAGTTCTTC	CASSSSGRTVDEQFF
-	TRBV12-5	17	TRBJ1-5	-	TGTGCTAGTGGTTTGGGAACCCTAGGGGGTGGCAATCAGCCCCAGCATTTT	CASGLGTLGGGNQPQHF
-	TRBV15	16	TRBJ2-7	-	TGTGCCACCAGCAAGGATGGCTCAGACAGGAGGGACGAGCAGTACTTC	CATSKDGSDRRDEQYF
-	TRBV5-1	15	TRBJ1-6	few	TGCGCCAGCAGCGCCGGAGCGCGGAATAATTCACCCCTCCACTTT	CASSAGARNNSPLHF
-	TRBV19	12	TRBJ2-1	-	TGTGCCAGTATTAGCGGCTACAATGAGCAGTTCTTC	CASISGYNEQFF
-	TRBV7-4	14	TRBJ1-1	-	TGTGCCAGCAGCTTAAAATCAGGGGAGGCTGAAGCTTTCTTT	CASSLKSGEAEAFF
-	TRBV29-1	11	TRBJ1-2	few	TGCAGCGTTGAGAGCAAGGATGGCTACACCTTC	CSVESKDGYTF
TRBD1	TRBV9	13	TRBJ1-1	-	TGTGCCAGCAGCCGGACAGGGTCCACTGAAGCTTTCTTT	CASSRTGSTEAFF
TRBD2	TRBV13	18	TRBJ2-1	-	TGTGCCAGCAGCTCCCCTGGGGGAGGGACGGGTCTGATCGATGAGCAGTTCTTC	CASSSPGGGTGLIDEQFF
-	TRBV2	13	TRBJ2-7	-	TGTGCCAGCAGCGATGGGTACATGTACGAGCAGTACTTC	CASSDGYMYEQYF
-	TRBV10-1	16	TRBJ2-4	-	TGCGCCAGCAGTGAGTCGTCAGGGTCGGCCAAAAACATTCAGTACTTC	CASSESSGSAKNIQYF
TRBD2	TRBV5-1	15	TRBJ2-7	-	TGCGCCAGCAGCCTTGGAACACTAGCGGGTTACGAGCAGTACTTC	CASSLGTLAGYEQYF
-	TRBV7-9	11	TRBJ2-3	-	TGTGCCAGCAGTGCAGGGAATACGCAGTATTTT	CASSAGNTQYF
TRBD1	TRBV13	15	TRBJ2-3	many	TGTGCCAGCAGCCTACGACAGGGAAGCACAGATACGCAGTATTTT	CASSLRQGSTDTQYF
-	TRBV6-5	18	TRBJ2-1	few	TGTGCCAGCAGTTACTCGGACGTGCGGGCGGTTGGTATCAATGAGCAGTTCTTC	CASSYSDVRAVGINEQFF
-	TRBV28	12	TRBJ2-3	-	TGTGCCAGCAGTACGGCACATGATACGCAGTATTTT	CASSTAHDTQYF
-	TRBV9	14	TRBJ1-1	-	TGTGCCAGCAGTGAGAGTGGGTGGAACACTGAAGCTTTCTTT	CASSESGWNTEAFF
-	TRBV19	16	TRBJ2-6	few	TGTGCCAGTAGTAGAGACGGATCCTCTGGGGCCAACGTCCTGACTTTC	CASSRDGSSGANVLTF
TRBD2	TRBV12-3/TRBV12-4	13	TRBJ2-7	few	TGTGCCAGCGGCGGACTAGTCTTGCACGAGCAGTACTTC	CASGGLVLHEQYF
TRBD1	TRBV4-2	17	TRBJ2-3	-	TGTGCCAGCAGCCGCTCACGCCGGGACAGGGACCCAGATACGCAGTATTTT	CASSRSRRDRDPDTQYF
-	TRBV2	16	TRBJ2-2	-	TGTGCCAGCAGTGACGACGACCGGGACATCACCGGGGAGCTGTTTTTT	CASSDDDRDITGELFF
-	TRBV20-1	13	TRBJ2-1	-	TGCAGTGGACTGGGGGGGGGCGTCGATGAGCAGTTCTTC	CSGLGGGVDEQFF